A selection of T cell receptor beta chains follows, all from one sample in a study of blood T cell repertoires in COVID-19. Sequencing was performed with immunoSEQ multiplex PCR; in TCRdb, only in-frame clones are kept and a portion is missing. The sample includes approximately 280,000 clones, roughly 85% seen only once; the top ten take approximately 9.9%. Source material: peripheral blood. The receptors here all came from a woman in her seventies with acute or convalescent COVID-19. The CDR3 runs from the conserved cysteine through the conserved F or W. The D gene is left open where the match is weak. Clone size is not always given. Where it is, it says once, few, many or a class for expanded clones.

TRBV27	TRBJ1-4	NA	NA	TGTGCCAGTCGGGACACCCGATTTGCAACTAATGAAAAACTGTTTTTT	CASRDTRFATNEKLFF
TRBV9	TRBJ1-6	NA	NA	TGTGCCAGCAGCGTGAGGGAAGGAGATTCACCCCTCCACTTT	CASSVREGDSPLHF
TRBV18	TRBJ2-1	TRBD2	NA	TGTGCCAGCTCACCCGGCGGGGGGACCTACAATGAGCAGTTCTTC	CASSPGGGTYNEQFF
TRBV5-4	TRBJ2-3	TRBD1	NA	TGTGCCAGCAGCCCGGCCGGGACAGGGGCCCCAGATACGCAGTATTTT	CASSPAGTGAPDTQYF
TRBV3-1/TRBV3-2	TRBJ2-5	TRBD2	NA	TGTGCCAGCAGTCAAGATCCGGGACTAGGGGAGGAAGAGACCCAGTACTTC	CASSQDPGLGEEETQYF
TRBV30	TRBJ1-1	NA	NA	TGTGCCTGCCAAAGGGGCACTGAAGCTTTCTTT	CACQRGTEAFF
TRBV11-2	TRBJ1-2	TRBD1	once	TGTGCCAGCAGCTTAGGGGCCGACAGGGTCTATGGCTACACCTTC	CASSLGADRVYGYTF
TRBV3-1/TRBV3-2	TRBJ1-4	NA	NA	TGTGCCAGCAGCCACGGTATACGGGGTGAAAAACTGTTTTTT	CASSHGIRGEKLFF
TRBV7-6	TRBJ2-2	TRBD1	few	TGTGCCAGCAGCGGACAGGGGGGCACCGGGGAGCTGTTTTTT	CASSGQGGTGELFF
TRBV11-2	TRBJ2-7	NA	NA	TGTGCCAGCAGCTTAAGCTTGTCAGGGGTCCCGTACGAGCAGTACTTC	CASSLSLSGVPYEQYF
TRBV19	TRBJ2-5	NA	NA	TGTGCCAGTAGACCCAGGGGACAAGAGACCCAGTACTTC	CASRPRGQETQYF